Listed below are T cell receptor beta chains from one sample, sequenced in a study of T cell changes during pregnancy in multiple sclerosis. The data were produced by immunoSEQ multiplex PCR, yet TCRdb's version contains in-frame clones alone and is incomplete. The sample has about 100,000 clones, 85% to 95% seen once. Sequenced material: peripheral blood, taken in the third trimester of pregnancy. The origin of the receptors is a female donor in good health, enrolled as a control in a pregnancy study. Each CDR3 is given with its conserved first and last residue. The D gene is left open where the match is weak. Clone size is not always given. Where it is, it says once, few, many or a class for expanded clones.

v_call,j_call,clone_size,d_call,cdr3_aa,cdr3_nt
TRBV13,TRBJ1-2,-,-,CASSLQGGNYGYTF,TGTGCCAGCAGCTTACAAGGGGGTAACTATGGCTACACCTTC
TRBV30,TRBJ1-2,-,-,CAWSVTAGYGYTF,TGTGCCTGGAGTGTTACCGCCGGCTATGGCTACACCTTC
TRBV5-4,TRBJ1-2,-,-,CASSPPRQNYGYTF,TGTGCCAGCAGCCCCCCGAGGCAGAACTATGGCTACACCTTC
TRBV7-6,TRBJ2-2,-,-,CASSLASGAGELFF,TGTGCCAGCAGCTTAGCGTCCGGGGCCGGGGAGCTGTTTTTT
TRBV4-1,TRBJ2-7,-,TRBD2,CASSQGLAFSYEQYF,TGCGCCAGCAGCCAAGGACTAGCCTTCTCCTACGAGCAGTACTTC
TRBV7-9,TRBJ1-2,-,-,CASSLALGSYGYTF,TGTGCCAGCAGCTTAGCGCTTGGCAGCTATGGCTACACCTTC
TRBV5-1,TRBJ2-7,-,TRBD2,CASSPTSGGYYEQYF,TGCGCCAGCAGCCCCACTAGCGGGGGGTACTACGAGCAGTACTTC
TRBV6-6,TRBJ1-5,-,-,CASSYREENQPQHF,TGTGCCAGCAGTTACAGAGAAGAAAATCAGCCCCAGCATTTT
TRBV4-3,TRBJ2-2,once,TRBD2,CASSQDSRGDTGELFF,TGCGCCAGCAGCCAAGACTCGCGGGGGGACACCGGGGAGCTGTTTTTT
TRBV3-2,TRBJ1-6,-,-,CASSQGMF,TGTGCCAGCAGCCAAGGTATGTTT
TRBV27,TRBJ1-5,-,TRBD1,CASSTEGQGISNQPQHF,TGTGCCAGCAGTACCGAGGGACAGGGGATTAGCAATCAGCCCCAGCATTTT
TRBV18,TRBJ1-5,-,-,CASSRGQHNQPQHF,TGTGCCAGCTCACGAGGACAGCACAATCAGCCCCAGCATTTT
TRBV9,TRBJ1-1,-,TRBD1,CASSPRDSSRETEAFF,TGTGCCAGCAGCCCCCGGGACAGCTCCCGGGAGACTGAAGCTTTCTTT
TRBV9,TRBJ2-3,once,-,CASSVGRGGSDTQYF,TGTGCCAGCAGCGTAGGCAGGGGTGGTTCAGATACGCAGTATTTT
TRBV5-1,TRBJ2-2,-,-,CASSLSSRVTGELFF,TGCGCCAGCAGCTTGAGTTCCAGGGTGACCGGGGAGCTGTTTTTT
TRBV4-3,TRBJ1-2,-,-,CASSQDRGANYGYTF,TGCGCCAGCAGCCAAGACCGGGGAGCTAACTATGGCTACACCTTC
TRBV4-2,TRBJ1-1,-,TRBD1,CASSHDYSTGANTEAFF,TGTGCCAGCAGCCACGACTACTCTACAGGGGCCAACACTGAAGCTTTCTTT
TRBV5-6,TRBJ1-2,once,-,CASSQGQGKGYTF,TGTGCCAGCAGCCAGGGCCAGGGGAAAGGCTACACCTTC
TRBV7-2,TRBJ1-4,-,-,CASSLAIGGIGEKLFF,TGTGCCAGCAGCTTAGCGATAGGGGGAATCGGGGAAAAACTGTTTTTT
TRBV5-6,TRBJ2-1,-,TRBD2,CASSPRLAPRTEQFF,TGTGCCAGCAGCCCTAGACTAGCTCCCCGTACTGAGCAGTTCTTC
TRBV7-2,TRBJ2-5,once,TRBD2,CASSPRAGGQETQYF,TGTGCCAGCAGCCCGCGAGCGGGGGGGCAAGAGACCCAGTACTTC
TRBV6-6,TRBJ1-1,-,TRBD1,CASSRTGVGGNTEAFF,TGTGCCAGCAGTCGGACAGGGGTGGGGGGGAACACTGAAGCTTTCTTT
TRBV7-2,TRBJ2-5,-,-,CASSLAGLPSGETQYF,TGTGCCAGCAGCTTAGCGGGACTCCCGTCAGGAGAGACCCAGTACTTC
TRBV19,TRBJ1-1,once,-,CASSTGNTEAFF,TGTGCCAGCTCGACAGGGAACACTGAAGCTTTCTTT
TRBV6-6,TRBJ1-1,few,-,CASSYRGSSEAFF,TGTGCCAGCAGTTATAGAGGTTCTTCTGAAGCTTTCTTT
TRBV13,TRBJ1-2,-,-,CASSLGTGSYGYTF,TGTGCCAGCAGCTTAGGGACAGGTTCCTATGGCTACACCTTC
TRBV7-3,TRBJ2-1,-,TRBD2,CASSRRGGGSNPSSYNEQFF,TGTGCCAGCAGCCGTAGGGGCGGGGGGTCGAATCCCAGCTCCTACAATGAGCAGTTCTTC
TRBV7-6,TRBJ2-5,-,TRBD2,CASSFAGGEETQYF,TGTGCCAGCAGCTTCGCCGGGGGGGAAGAGACCCAGTACTTC
TRBV7-6,TRBJ2-2,once,TRBD1,CASSSRQGANTGELFF,TGTGCCAGCAGCTCGAGACAGGGCGCGAACACCGGGGAGCTGTTTTTT
TRBV5-1,TRBJ1-3,-,TRBD1,CASSLVGTGYGNTIYF,TGCGCCAGCAGCTTGGTCGGGACAGGGTACGGAAACACCATATATTTT
TRBV12-5,TRBJ1-6,-,TRBD1,CASGHRQGAFNSPLHF,TGTGCTAGTGGCCACCGACAGGGGGCATTTAATTCACCCCTCCACTTT
TRBV18,TRBJ1-2,-,TRBD1,CASSPRTGDGYTF,TGTGCCAGCTCACCACGGACAGGGGATGGCTACACCTTC
TRBV7-7,TRBJ2-7,-,-,CASSLDPSSYEQYF,TGTGCTAGCAGCTTAGACCCCAGTTCCTACGAGCAGTACTTC
TRBV7-9,TRBJ2-2,-,-,CASSFLGGRGTGELFF,TGTGCCAGCAGCTTCCTCGGGGGGCGGGGAACCGGGGAGCTGTTTTTT
TRBV11-3,TRBJ2-5,-,-,CASSQGQETQYF,TGTGCCAGCAGCCAGGGCCAAGAGACCCAGTACTTC
TRBV4-3,TRBJ2-7,-,-,CASSPEDSYEQYF,TGCGCCAGCAGCCCCGAGGACTCCTACGAGCAGTACTTC
TRBV7-6,TRBJ2-1,-,TRBD2,CASSLVGKRGYEQFF,TGTGCCAGCAGCTTAGTTGGGAAGCGGGGGTATGAGCAGTTCTTC
TRBV30,TRBJ1-5,-,TRBD1,CAWSVTGLGQPQHF,TGTGCCTGGAGTGTGACAGGGTTGGGTCAGCCCCAGCATTTT
TRBV6-1,TRBJ1-2,-,-,CASTDDLYGYTF,TGTGCCAGTACAGATGACCTCTATGGCTACACCTTC
TRBV7-9,TRBJ2-1,-,TRBD2,CASSATPGTRYNEQFF,TGTGCCAGCAGCGCCACCCCCGGGACTAGATACAATGAGCAGTTCTTC
TRBV7-2,TRBJ1-1,-,-,CASSLNEATIFTEAFF,TGTGCCAGCAGCTTAAATGAAGCCACGATATTCACTGAAGCTTTCTTT
TRBV9,TRBJ2-5,-,TRBD1,CASSVGDRAPQETQYF,TGTGCCAGCAGCGTAGGGGACAGGGCTCCTCAAGAGACCCAGTACTTC
TRBV4-3,TRBJ2-1,-,TRBD2,CASSPHSSGGEQFF,TGCGCCAGCAGCCCCCACTCTAGCGGAGGTGAGCAGTTCTTC
TRBV2,TRBJ1-1,-,TRBD1,CASSDFGEGAGRGAFF,TGTGCCAGCAGTGATTTCGGAGAGGGGGCAGGTCGGGGCGCTTTCTTT
TRBV5-6,TRBJ1-4,-,-,CASSGRELEYEKLFF,TGTGCCAGCAGCGGCCGGGAGTTGGAATATGAAAAACTGTTTTTT
TRBV5-4,TRBJ2-3,-,-,CASSTVHGADTQYF,TGTGCCAGCAGTACCGTCCACGGGGCAGATACGCAGTATTTT
TRBV9,TRBJ1-1,-,-,CASSVAEGGRGTEAFF,TGTGCCAGCAGCGTAGCTGAAGGAGGGAGAGGCACTGAAGCTTTCTTT
TRBV4-2,TRBJ2-3,once,TRBD2,CASSPGRGNTDTQYF,TGTGCCAGCAGCCCTGGGCGGGGGAACACAGATACGCAGTATTTT
TRBV7-9,TRBJ1-1,-,TRBD1,CASSLGQGDTEAFF,TGTGCCAGCAGCTTAGGGCAGGGGGACACTGAAGCTTTCTTT
TRBV7-6,TRBJ2-1,-,-,CASSSGNEQFF,TGTGCCAGCAGCTCAGGCAATGAGCAGTTCTTC
TRBV5-5,TRBJ2-2,once,TRBD1,CASSSPGQGQTNTGELFF,TGTGCCAGCAGCTCCCCCGGGCAGGGACAGACAAACACCGGGGAGCTGTTTTTT
TRBV2,TRBJ2-5,-,-,CASRRGTQETQYF,TGTGCCAGCAGGCGGGGAACCCAAGAGACCCAGTACTTC
TRBV6-4,TRBJ2-3,-,TRBD1,CASSEGTGRGNTQYF,TGTGCCAGCAGTGAGGGGACAGGGCGAGGGAATACGCAGTATTTT
TRBV29-1,TRBJ1-4,-,-,CSVADTGGEKLFF,TGCAGCGTAGCCGACACGGGAGGGGAAAAACTGTTTTTT